Below, 9 T cell receptor beta chains from the same sample are listed, as sequenced in a study of CD8+CD57+ T cells in acquired aplastic anemia. The TCR beta profiling, which covered VDJ combination and CDR3 sequence, was carried out using genomic DNA as the template. A single record per CDR3 protein comes from TCRdb applying MiXCR to the reads. Of 150,000 to 200,000 distinct CDR3 sequences detected, approximately 48% appear once; the ten largest clones hold about 1.8%. Patients sequenced had flow cytometry evidence of CD8+CD57+ cell expansion. The sample comprised sorted CD4+, CD8+, or CD8+CD57+ T cells (not recorded which) from PBMCs. The receptors derive from a human donor with aplastic anemia.

This clonotype was seen a handful of times. The chain carries TRBV7-8 and TRBJ2-7; D call uncertain. This CDR3 has 11 amino acids. V was shortened by 2 bases and J by 5 bases, with 4 bases between the two germline ends. Germline lookup yields CDR1 SGHVS and CDR2 FQNEAQ. The CDR3 region is CASSLLDEQYF. DNA for the CDR3: TGTGCCAGCAGCTTACTGGACGAGCAGTACTTC.

The V and J genes are TRBV20-1 and TRBJ1-4, with 10 nucleotides matching TRBD1. Per the germline V gene, CDR1 is DFQATT and CDR2 is SNEGSKA (reference sequence). The CDR3 spans 14 residues. V shed 5 bases and J 5 bases; nucleotides not matched to a gene: 5. CDR3 in amino acids: CSAQGDRGNEKLFF. CDR3 nucleotide sequence: TGCAGTGCTCAAGGGGACAGGGGAAATGAAAAACTGTTTTTT.

J is TRBJ2-2 and V is TRBV29-1, with D unresolved. Germline CDR1 reads SQVTM; CDR2 reads ANQGSEA. The CDR3 is 12 residues long. V shed 0 bases and J shed 6 bases, with 5 bases lying between them. The CDR3 loop is CSVEDPAGELFF. The CDR3, as DNA: TGCAGCGTTGAAGATCCGGCCGGGGAGCTGTTTTTT.

In regard to this clonotype: Here the CDR3 omits its conserved ending phenylalanine or tryptophan, so a read error is the likely source. The J gene is TRBJ2-7, the V gene TRBV15; no clear D gene. There are 14 residues in the CDR3. CDR1 LNHNV and CDR2 YYDKDF come from the germline V gene (reference sequence). V was clipped by 0 bases and J by 1 base, with 7 bases between them. CDR3 sequence: CATSRDQESYEQYS. As DNA, the CDR3 is TGTGCCACCAGCAGAGATCAGGAGTCCTACGAGCAGTACTCC.

A few counts support this clonotype. The chain is built from TRBV29-1 and TRBJ1-1; D is undetermined. Per germline, CDR1 SQVTM and CDR2 ANQGSEA. With 4 bases removed from V and 9 bases from J, the gap between germline ends came to 6 bases. The CDR3 runs 9 residues. CDR3 coding DNA: TGCAGCGTTGGATCCCAAGCTTTCTTT. Protein: CSVGSQAFF.

This clonotype was detected only a few times. The chain employs TRBV2 and TRBJ1-1, with a possible D match to TRBD1 (6 bases). Trimming pared 6 bases from V and 4 bases from J, leaving 15 bases between. This CDR3 is 14 amino acids long. Germline assignment: CDR1 SNHLY and CDR2 FYNNEI. CDR3 region: CASSVGGGGTEAFF. The CDR3 DNA follows: TGTGCCAGCAGCGTAGGGGGAGGGGGCACTGAAGCTTTCTTT.

The chain has TRBV20-1 and TRBJ2-7, with 8 nucleotides matching TRBD2. Trimming removed 6 bases from V and 0 bases from J; junction bases left unmatched: 4. Germline-derived CDR1 and CDR2 are DFQATT and SNEGSKA (reference sequence). This CDR3 comprises 13 residues. CDR3 bases: TGCAGTGCCAGCAGCGGGAGCTCCTACGAGCAGTACTTC. Amino acid sequence: CSASSGSSYEQYF.

The CDR3, as DNA: TGTGCCAGCAGCCCTGGGATATGTAATGAAAAACTGTTTTTT. Protein: CASSPGICNEKLFF. This sequence joins TRBV7-9 and TRBJ1-4; D gene ambiguous. Germline-derived CDR1 and CDR2 are SEHNR and FQNEAQ (reference sequence). The CDR3 is 14 residues long. V lost 5 bases and J lost 4, with 11 bases in between.

The chain uses TRBV25-1 and TRBJ2-7; the D call may be TRBD1 or TRBD2 (5 bases each). Trimming left V 1 base short and J 0 bases short, with 10 bases between. Germline V gene sequence: CDR1 MGHDK, CDR2 SYGVNS. CDR3 length: 15 amino acids. The CDR3 region is CASSEFKGSSYEQYF. CDR3 coding DNA: TGTGCCAGCAGTGAATTTAAGGGGAGCTCCTACGAGCAGTACTTC.